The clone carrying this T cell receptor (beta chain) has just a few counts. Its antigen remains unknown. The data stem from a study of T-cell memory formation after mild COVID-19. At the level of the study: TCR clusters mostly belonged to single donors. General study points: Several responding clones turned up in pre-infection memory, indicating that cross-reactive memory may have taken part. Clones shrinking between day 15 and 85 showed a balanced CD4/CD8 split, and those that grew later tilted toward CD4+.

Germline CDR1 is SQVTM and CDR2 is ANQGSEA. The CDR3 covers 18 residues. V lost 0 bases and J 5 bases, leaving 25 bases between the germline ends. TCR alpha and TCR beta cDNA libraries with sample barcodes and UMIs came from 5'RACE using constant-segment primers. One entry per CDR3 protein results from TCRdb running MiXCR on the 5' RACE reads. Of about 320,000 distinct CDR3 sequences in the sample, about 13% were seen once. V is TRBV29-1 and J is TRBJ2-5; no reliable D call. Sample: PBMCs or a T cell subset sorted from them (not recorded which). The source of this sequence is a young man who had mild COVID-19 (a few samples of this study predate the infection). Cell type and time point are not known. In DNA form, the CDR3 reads TGCAGCGTTGAAGATCTTCAAGGTGGGCAACTCTTCTGGGAGACCCAGTACTTC. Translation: CSVEDLQGGQLFWETQYF.